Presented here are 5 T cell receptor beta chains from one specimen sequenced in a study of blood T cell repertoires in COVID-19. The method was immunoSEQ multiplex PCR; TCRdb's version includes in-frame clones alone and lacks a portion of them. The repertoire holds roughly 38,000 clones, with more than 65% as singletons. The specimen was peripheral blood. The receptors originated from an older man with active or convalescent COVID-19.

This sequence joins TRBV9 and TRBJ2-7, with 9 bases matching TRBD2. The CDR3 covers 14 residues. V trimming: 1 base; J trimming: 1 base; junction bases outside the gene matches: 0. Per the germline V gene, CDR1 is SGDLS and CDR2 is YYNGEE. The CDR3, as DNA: TGTGCCAGCAGCGTAAGCGGGAGGTCCTACGAGCAGTACTTC. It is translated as CASSVSGRSYEQYF.

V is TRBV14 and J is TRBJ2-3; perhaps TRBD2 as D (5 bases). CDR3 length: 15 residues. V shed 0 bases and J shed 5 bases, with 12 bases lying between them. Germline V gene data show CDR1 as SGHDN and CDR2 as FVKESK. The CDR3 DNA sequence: TGTGCCAGCAGCCAAGACACCCGTGGGAGAGATACGCAGTATTTT. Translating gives CASSQDTRGRDTQYF.

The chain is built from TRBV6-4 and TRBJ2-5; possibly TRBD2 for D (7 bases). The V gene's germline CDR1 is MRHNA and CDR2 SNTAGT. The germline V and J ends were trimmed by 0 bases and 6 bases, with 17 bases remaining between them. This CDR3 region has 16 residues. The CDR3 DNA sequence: TGTGCCAGCAGTGACTCAAAGACGGGGGGCGCAAAGACCCAGTACTTC. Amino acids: CASSDSKTGGAKTQYF.

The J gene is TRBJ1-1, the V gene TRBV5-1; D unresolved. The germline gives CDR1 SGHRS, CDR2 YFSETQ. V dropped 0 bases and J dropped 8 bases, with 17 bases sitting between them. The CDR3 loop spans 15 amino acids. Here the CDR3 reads CASSLATNSLMEAFF. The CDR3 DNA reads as TGCGCCAGCAGCTTGGCCACGAATAGCCTAATGGAAGCTTTCTTT.

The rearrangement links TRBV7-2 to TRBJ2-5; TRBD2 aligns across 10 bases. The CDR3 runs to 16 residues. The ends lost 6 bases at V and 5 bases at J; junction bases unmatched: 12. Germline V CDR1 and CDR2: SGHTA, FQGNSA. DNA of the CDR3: TGTGCCAGCAGTTCTCTAGGACTAGCGGATACGGAGACCCAGTACTTC. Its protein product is CASSSLGLADTETQYF.